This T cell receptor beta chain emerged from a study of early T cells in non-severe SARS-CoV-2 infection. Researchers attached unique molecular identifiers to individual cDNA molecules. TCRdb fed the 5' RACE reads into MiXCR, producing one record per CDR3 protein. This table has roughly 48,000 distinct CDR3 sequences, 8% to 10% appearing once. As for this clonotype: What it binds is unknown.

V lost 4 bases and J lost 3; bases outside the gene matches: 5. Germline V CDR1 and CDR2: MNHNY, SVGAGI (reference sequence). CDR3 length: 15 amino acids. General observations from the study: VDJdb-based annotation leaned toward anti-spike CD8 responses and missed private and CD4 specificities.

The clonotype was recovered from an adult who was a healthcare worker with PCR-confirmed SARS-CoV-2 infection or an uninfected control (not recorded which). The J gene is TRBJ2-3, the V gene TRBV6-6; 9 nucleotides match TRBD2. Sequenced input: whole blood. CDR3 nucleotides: TGTGCCAGCAGTTTAAGCGGGAGGACGACAGATACGCAGTATTTT. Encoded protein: CASSLSGRTTDTQYF.